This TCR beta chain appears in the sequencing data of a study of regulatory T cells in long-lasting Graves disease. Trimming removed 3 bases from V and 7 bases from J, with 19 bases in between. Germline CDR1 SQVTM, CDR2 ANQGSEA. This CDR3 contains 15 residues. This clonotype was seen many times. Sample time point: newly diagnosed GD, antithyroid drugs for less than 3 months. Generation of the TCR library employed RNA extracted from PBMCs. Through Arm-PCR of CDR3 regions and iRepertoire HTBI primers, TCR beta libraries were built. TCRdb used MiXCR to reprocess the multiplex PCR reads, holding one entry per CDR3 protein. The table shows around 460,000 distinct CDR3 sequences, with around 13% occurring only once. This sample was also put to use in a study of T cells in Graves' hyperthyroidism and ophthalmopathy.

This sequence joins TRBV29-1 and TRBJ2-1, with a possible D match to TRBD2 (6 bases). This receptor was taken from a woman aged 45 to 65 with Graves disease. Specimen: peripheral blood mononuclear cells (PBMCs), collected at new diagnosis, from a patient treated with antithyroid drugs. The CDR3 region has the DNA TGCAGCGTTGAGGCTCGGCGGGACGGGCGGAATGAGCAGTTCTTC. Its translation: CSVEARRDGRNEQFF.